This T cell receptor (beta chain) was recorded in a study of T cell responses to AZD1222 COVID-19 vaccine. Measured with immunoSEQ multiplex PCR; TCRdb has only the in-frame clones, and not every one. The repertoire consists of some 130,000 clones, with roughly 93% occurring once and the leading ten covering 0.85% to 0.95%. Trimming cost V 5 bases and J 0 bases, with 12 bases left between them. The CDR3 is 15 residues long. CDR1 is SEHNR, CDR2 FQNEAQ, per germline (reference sequence). This TCR was sampled from an adult in good health. The chain employs TRBV7-9 and TRBJ2-3; possibly TRBD1 or TRBD2 for D (6 bases each). Sample: peripheral blood, taken on day 0 of AZD1222 vaccination. Here the CDR3 DNA reads TGTGCCAGCAGCCGAGGGGGGAGAAGCACAGATACGCAGTATTTT. Encoded protein: CASSRGGRSTDTQYF.